This T cell receptor (beta chain) is drawn from a study of shared clonotypes between healthy human individuals. Regarding the study as a whole: With few donors, the genetic and exposure-history diversity represented was limited. Estimated clonotype richness was generally higher in naive than memory subsets. At large depth, rarefaction still showed sorted-subset sequencing to be incomplete.

Germline-derived CDR1 and CDR2 are MDHEN and SYDVKM. The CDR3 is 17 residues long. Splitting the CD4+ cells yielded a CD45RA+ naive subset and a CD45RA-negative memory subset. This clone was detected only once. The antigen remains unidentified. At one boundary the junction diverges from the germline segment, which might be a read error. Sequencing was performed with immunoSEQ multiplex PCR; in TCRdb, only in-frame clones are kept and a portion is missing. The sample has roughly 2,500,000 clones, more than 85% seen once; the top ten hold 0.36%. This chain links TRBV28 with TRBJ2-7; TRBD1 matches 7 bases. Sequenced sample: naive CD4+ T cells from PBMCs. Regarding subset: CD45RA+ positively selected. This receptor was identified in a man between 18 and 35 years old in good health. Some clones in this sample may be carry-over from other donors' samples. The CDR3 protein is CASRLFPRGQSPYEQYF. The CDR3 DNA sequence: TGTGCCAGCAGATTATTTCCCAGGGGACAGAGTCCCTACGAGCAGTACTTC.